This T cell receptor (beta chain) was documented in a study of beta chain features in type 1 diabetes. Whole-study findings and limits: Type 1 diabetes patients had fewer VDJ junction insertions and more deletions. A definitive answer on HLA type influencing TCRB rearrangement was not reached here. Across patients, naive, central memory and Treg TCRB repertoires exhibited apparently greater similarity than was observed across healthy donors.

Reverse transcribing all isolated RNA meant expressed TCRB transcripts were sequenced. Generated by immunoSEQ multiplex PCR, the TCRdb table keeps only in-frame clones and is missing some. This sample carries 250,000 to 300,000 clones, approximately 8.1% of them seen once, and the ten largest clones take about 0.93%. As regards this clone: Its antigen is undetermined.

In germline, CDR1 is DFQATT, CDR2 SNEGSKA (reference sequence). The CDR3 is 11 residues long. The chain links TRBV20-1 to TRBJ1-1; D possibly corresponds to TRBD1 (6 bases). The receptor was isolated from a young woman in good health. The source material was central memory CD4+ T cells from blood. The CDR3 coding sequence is TGCAGAGGGGGAGTGAACACTGAAGCTTTCTTT. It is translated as CRGGVNTEAFF.